One sample yielded the 27 T cell receptor beta chains listed below, sequenced in a study of shared clonotypes between healthy human individuals. Clones were read by immunoSEQ multiplex PCR, and TCRdb kept only the in-frame ones, dropping some. Of some 500,000 clones in the sample, about 96% were seen once. Material for sequencing was naive CD4+ T cells sorted from blood. Noted subset: CD45RA+ positively selected. The receptor source for this set is a woman in her twenties or thirties in good health.

The V and J genes are TRBV7-8 and TRBJ2-7; D is unclear. Between the trimmed V and J ends, which lost 5 bases and 3 bases, there was a span of 11 bases. The CDR3 is made up of 13 amino acids. CDR1 and CDR2 from the germline V gene are SGHVS and FQNEAQ. CDR3 in amino acids: CASSLRNDYEQYF. As DNA, the CDR3 is TGTGCCAGCAGCCTTAGGAACGACTACGAGCAGTACTTC.

This clone was observed once. The gene calls are TRBV6-9 and TRBJ2-7; 8 bases map to TRBD2. V shed 6 bases, J shed 7 bases, and the junction held 11 bases outside the gene matches. This CDR3 comprises 14 residues. CDR1 and CDR2 (germline): MNHGY, SVAAGI. CDR3 protein: CASRPGSPGGEQYF. The CDR3 DNA reads as TGTGCCAGCAGGCCGGGAAGCCCGGGGGGGGAGCAGTACTTC.

V is TRBV11-2 and J is TRBJ2-5; D is undetermined. The V and J ends lost 1 base and 5 bases respectively, with 8 bases between them. This CDR3 has 13 amino acids. Germline values: CDR1 SGHAT, CDR2 FQNNGV. The CDR3: CASSLGVEETQYF. CDR3 nucleotide sequence: TGTGCCAGCAGCTTAGGGGTTGAGGAGACCCAGTACTTC. The entire variable domain, with the rest obtained from reference TRBV11-2 and TRBJ2-5, is as follows: EAGVAQSPRYKIIEKRQSVAFWCNPISGHATLYWYQQILGQGPKLLIQFQNNGVVDDSQLPKDRFSAERLKGVDSTLKIQPAKLEDSAVYLCASSLGVEETQYFGPGTRLLVL.

This clone was observed once. The gene calls are TRBV7-9 and TRBJ1-2; possibly TRBD1 for D (5 bases). The germline V gene has CDR1 SEHNR and CDR2 FQNEAQ (reference sequence). Trimming cost V 5 bases and J 4 bases, with 14 bases left between them. The CDR3 is 14 residues long. The CDR3 nucleotides read TGTGCCAGCAGCCGGGACGTAGGAAGCTATGGCTACACCTTC. It yields the protein CASSRDVGSYGYTF.

The sample holds one count of this clone. J is TRBJ2-7 and V is TRBV28; D tentatively reads TRBD1 or TRBD2 (5 bases each). The germline CDR1 and CDR2 sequences are MDHEN and SYDVKM. This CDR3 spans 15 amino acids. Trimming shortened V by 3 bases and J by 6 bases, and 18 bases separated the two germline ends. CDR3 protein: CASSLGTPRGLEQYF. The CDR3 DNA reads as TGTGCCAGCAGTTTGGGGACCCCTCGGGGCCTCGAGCAGTACTTC. Full variable domain (outside the CDR3, taken from reference TRBV28 and TRBJ2-7): DVKVTQSSRYLVKRTGEKVFLECVQDMDHENMFWYRQDPGLGLRLIYFSYDVKMKEKGDIPEGYSVSREKKERFSLILESASTNQTSMYLCASSLGTPRGLEQYFGPGTRLTVT.

This clone occurred once. The chain recombines TRBV6-5 with TRBJ2-7; the D gene is possibly TRBD2 (6 bases). V lost 5 bases to trimming and J lost 2 bases, with 13 bases between them. The length of the CDR3 is 14 residues. Germline V gives CDR1 MNHEY, CDR2 SVGAGI. The CDR3 DNA reads TGTGCCAGCAGTGCCGGGACTTTGGCCTACGAGCAGTACTTC. This codes for CASSAGTLAYEQYF.

V usage is TRBV2 and J usage is TRBJ2-5; D is tentatively TRBD1 or TRBD2 (5 bases each). V was trimmed by 3 bases and J by 4 bases, leaving 15 bases between them. The CDR3 is 15 residues long. CDR1 SNHLY and CDR2 FYNNEI come from the germline V gene. The CDR3 sequence is CASSDAGAGGETQYF. The DNA for the CDR3 is TGTGCCAGCAGTGACGCCGGGGCTGGGGGAGAGACCCAGTACTTC. The variable domain in full, with the rest retrieved from reference TRBV2 and TRBJ2-5, is EPEVTQTPSHQVTQMGQEVILRCVPISNHLYFYWYRQILGQKVEFLVSFYNNEISEKSEIFDDQFSVERPDGSNFTLKIRSTKLEDSAMYFCASSDAGAGGETQYFGPGTRLLVL.

This chain links TRBV4-1 with TRBJ2-4; perhaps TRBD1 as D (5 bases). Germline V gives CDR1 MGHRA, CDR2 YSYEKL. This CDR3 has 16 amino acids. The V gene lost 2 bases and the J gene lost 1 base, with 12 bases spanning the gap. CDR3 residues: CASSQPLQGAKNIQYF. Here the CDR3 DNA reads TGCGCCAGCAGCCAACCGTTGCAGGGTGCCAAAAACATTCAGTACTTC.

The rearrangement joins TRBV5-4 to TRBJ2-7, with D perhaps TRBD1 or TRBD2 (5 bases each). Germline lookup yields CDR1 SGHNT and CDR2 YYREEE (reference sequence). The CDR3 extends over 13 amino acids. V lost 4 bases and J 3 bases, leaving 11 bases between the germline ends. CDR3 DNA: TGTGCCAGCAGCCGATGGGACGGCTACGAGCAGTACTTC. This gives the protein CASSRWDGYEQYF.

This chain connects TRBV5-1 to TRBJ2-6; D uncertain. The CDR3 consists of 15 residues. V was pared by 3 bases and J by 2 bases, with 9 bases between. CDR1 and CDR2 (germline): SGHRS, YFSETQ. CDR3 nucleotides: TGCGCCAGCAGCTCCGGCGGCCCTGGGGCCAACGTCCTGACTTTC. Protein sequence: CASSSGGPGANVLTF.

The chain recombines TRBV2 with TRBJ2-5; either TRBD1 or TRBD2 may supply D (7 bases each). CDR3 length: 13 amino acids. Trimming removed 6 bases from V and 5 bases from J, with 13 bases in between. Per the germline V gene, CDR1 is SNHLY and CDR2 is FYNNEI. In nucleotides, the CDR3 is TGTGCCAGCAGAGGCCAGGGGGGGGAGACCCAGTACTTC. It translates to CASRGQGGETQYF.

Details on this clone: The same CDR3 arises from other DNA sequences in this sample as well. The chain joins TRBV18 to TRBJ1-5; the D is unclear. Germline assignment: CDR1 KGHSH and CDR2 LQKENI. Trimming cost V 2 bases and J 4 bases, with 6 bases left between them. This CDR3 has 13 residues. The CDR3 here is CASSPGENQPQHF. The CDR3 DNA reads TGTGCCAGCTCACCAGGGGAGAATCAGCCCCAGCATTTT.

The chain couples TRBV14 to TRBJ2-1, with no clear D. Germline CDR1 reads SGHDN; CDR2 reads FVKESK. V was cut by 0 bases and J by 9 bases, with 6 bases left in between. This CDR3 has 12 residues. The CDR3 DNA reads as TGTGCCAGCAGCCAAGAAACACGTGAGCAGTTCTTC. Its translation is CASSQETREQFF.

The rearrangement joins TRBV5-1 to TRBJ2-1; 8 bases map to TRBD2. Germline V gene data show CDR1 as SGHRS and CDR2 as YFSETQ. Trimming cost V 2 bases and J 7 bases; bases outside gene matches: 8. The CDR3 has 15 residues. The CDR3 protein is CASSFQAGVANEQFF. CDR3 in DNA: TGCGCCAGCAGCTTTCAAGCGGGAGTCGCTAATGAGCAGTTCTTC. Based on the CDR3 plus reference TRBV5-1 and TRBJ2-1, the full variable domain is KAGVTQTPRYLIKTRGQQVTLSCSPISGHRSVSWYQQTPGQGLQFLFEYFSETQRNKGNFPGRFSGRQFSNSRSEMNVSTLELGDSALYLCASSFQAGVANEQFFGPGTRLTVL.

As to this clone: Additional DNA sequences in this sample encode the identical CDR3. The chain links TRBV5-1 to TRBJ1-1, with no clear D. This CDR3 spans 13 amino acids. The V end was cut by 0 bases, the J end by 4 bases, with 7 bases between. The germline V gene encodes CDR1 SGHRS and CDR2 YFSETQ. CDR3 loop: CASSLVGSTEAFF. DNA of the CDR3: TGCGCCAGCAGCTTGGTAGGTAGCACTGAAGCTTTCTTT.

CDR3 amino acids: CASERVQTSTDTQYF. The CDR3 DNA reads TGTGCCAGCGAGAGGGTCCAGACTAGCACAGATACGCAGTATTTT. This chain links TRBV6-1 with TRBJ2-3, with D possibly TRBD2 on 5 matching bases. The CDR3 contains 15 residues. V gave up 8 bases and J gave up 0 bases, with 15 bases separating them. From germline, CDR1 is MNHNS and CDR2 SASEGT.

The chain employs TRBV28 and TRBJ2-5; D might be TRBD1 (6 bases). Trimming cost V 4 bases and J 4 bases, with 13 bases left between them. Germline V gives CDR1 MDHEN, CDR2 SYDVKM. The CDR3 sequence is 14 residues long. The CDR3 protein is CASSSYGTTETQYF. The CDR3 DNA reads TGTGCCAGCAGTTCTTACGGGACAACAGAGACCCAGTACTTC.

This clone has more than one count but fewer than ten. V and J are TRBV19 and TRBJ2-7; the D gene is possibly TRBD1 (7 bases). Germline V gene sequence: CDR1 LNHDA, CDR2 SQIVND (reference sequence). This CDR3 comprises 13 residues. V gave up 5 bases and J gave up 5 bases, with 13 bases separating them. This CDR3 reads CASSAGQSDEQYF. DNA of the CDR3: TGTGCCAGTAGTGCGGGACAGTCGGACGAGCAGTACTTC.

This chain joins TRBV19 and TRBJ1-5; D remains ambiguous. The CDR3 sequence is 13 residues long. CDR1 is LNHDA, CDR2 SQIVND, per germline (reference sequence). V lost 6 bases and J 4 bases, leaving 10 bases between the germline ends. The CDR3, as DNA: TGTGCCAGTAGGGCCCCCGGGAATCAGCCCCAGCATTTT. It specifies CASRAPGNQPQHF. The full variable domain, in which reference TRBV19 and TRBJ1-5 provide the parts outside the CDR3, is DGGITQSPKYLFRKEGQNVTLSCEQNLNHDAMYWYRQDPGQGLRLIYYSQIVNDFQKGDIAEGYSVSREKKESFPLTVTSAQKNPTAFYLCASRAPGNQPQHFGDGTRLSIL.

The chain links TRBV4-1 to TRBJ1-2, with TRBD1 as a possible D gene (5 bases). The length of the CDR3 is 13 residues. CDR1 is MGHRA and CDR2 is YSYEKL in the germline V gene. V gave up 4 bases and J gave up 5 bases, with 11 bases separating them. In DNA, the CDR3 is TGCGCCAGCAGCCGACCGGGGCAATATGGCTACACCTTC. Protein sequence: CASSRPGQYGYTF.

This clone was recorded once. This sequence joins TRBV5-8 and TRBJ1-3; a possible D gene is TRBD1 (5 bases). V dropped 4 bases and J dropped 4 bases, with 9 bases sitting between them. Germline CDR1 is SGHTS and CDR2 is YDEGEE. The CDR3 has 13 amino acids. CDR3 amino acids: CASSPRQGNTIYF. In DNA form, the CDR3 reads TGTGCCAGCAGCCCCCGACAGGGAAACACCATATATTTT.

In this sample, this clone turned up a few times. In the same sample, other DNA sequences code for this CDR3. This chain links TRBV5-1 with TRBJ2-7; TRBD2 aligns across 9 bases. From germline, CDR1 is SGHRS and CDR2 YFSETQ. The CDR3 is made up of 14 amino acids. With V trimmed by 0 bases and J by 2 bases, 0 bases remained unmatched. DNA of the CDR3: TGCGCCAGCAGCTTGGTAGCGGGAGCCTACGAGCAGTACTTC. It translates to CASSLVAGAYEQYF.

This chain connects TRBV5-1 to TRBJ2-1; 11 nucleotides line up with TRBD2. J lost 9 bases, V lost 2 bases, and 7 bases had no gene match. The CDR3 extends over 15 amino acids. Germline lookup yields CDR1 SGHRS and CDR2 YFSETQ. DNA of the CDR3: TGCGCCAGCAGCTTAACTAGCGGGAGTGGAGTTGAGCAGTTCTTC. Translation: CASSLTSGSGVEQFF.

The rearrangement uses TRBV5-1 and TRBJ2-1, with unresolved D. Deletions cut 0 bases from V and 1 base from J, with 8 bases between. Germline values: CDR1 SGHRS, CDR2 YFSETQ. The CDR3 runs to 15 residues. The CDR3, as DNA: TGCGCCAGCAGCTTGGAAGTTAGATCCTACAATGAGCAGTTCTTC. This translates into CASSLEVRSYNEQFF.

This clone was seen a single time. The genes are TRBV18 and TRBJ1-2, with 9 nucleotides matching TRBD1. V shed 3 bases, J shed 3 bases, and the junction held 5 bases outside the gene matches. The CDR3 contains 15 residues. CDR1 and CDR2 (germline): KGHSH, LQKENI. CDR3 residues: CASSPTGGEYYGYTF. The CDR3 nucleotides are TGTGCCAGCTCACCCACAGGGGGCGAATACTATGGCTACACCTTC.

The chain uses TRBV7-9 and TRBJ2-1, with a tentative D call TRBD2 (5 bases). CDR3 length equals 16 residues. Germline loops: CDR1 SEHNR, CDR2 FQNEAQ (reference sequence). V was clipped by 1 base and J by 0 bases, with 10 bases between them. The chain's CDR3 is CASSLGQRSSYNEQFF. DNA of the CDR3: TGTGCCAGCAGCTTAGGTCAGCGGAGCTCCTACAATGAGCAGTTCTTC.

The V call is TRBV4-1, the J call TRBJ1-5; D is undetermined. CDR1 and CDR2 from the germline V gene are MGHRA and YSYEKL. CDR3 length: 15 residues. V gave up 1 base and J gave up 6 bases, with 13 bases separating them. CDR3 sequence reads: CASSQVGRFGQPQHF. The CDR3 nucleotides are TGCGCCAGCAGCCAAGTCGGCAGGTTTGGTCAGCCCCAGCATTTT.